This record looks at one T cell receptor (beta chain) sequence and its context. Method: immunoSEQ multiplex PCR; TCRdb's copy keeps in-frame clones and lacks some. The data hold under 100,000 clones, with around 86% observed a single time. The CDR3 consists of 14 residues. After removal of 4 bases from V and 7 bases from J, the junction contained 8 bases not matched to a gene. Per germline, CDR1 SGHAT and CDR2 FQNNGV. The data are from a study of blood T cell repertoires in COVID-19. The sample was peripheral blood. This TCR derives from a woman between 65 and 79 years old with acute or convalescent COVID-19. The V and J genes are TRBV11-2 and TRBJ1-2, with TRBD1 identical over 8 bases. The CDR3 loop is CASSSFQGASGYTF. The CDR3 region has the DNA TGTGCCAGCAGCTCATTTCAGGGGGCGTCTGGCTACACCTTC.